The 8 T cell receptor beta chains reported below all come from one sample, sequenced in a study of shared clonotypes between healthy human individuals. Assay used: immunoSEQ multiplex PCR; TCRdb lists only in-frame clones, some missing. The sample carries about 2 million clones, approximately 95% recorded once. Source material: naive CD4+ T cells sorted from blood. Subset described: CD45RA+ positively selected. Receptors originate from a man aged 18 to 29 in good health.

The chain combines TRBV5-1 with TRBJ2-2, with 10 bases that match TRBD2. The CDR3 consists of 15 residues. Per the germline V gene, CDR1 is SGHRS and CDR2 is YFSETQ. The junction had 6 bases not matched to a gene; V was cut back by 4 bases and J by 6 bases. The DNA for the CDR3 is TGCGCCAGCAGCCCCGGGACTAGCGATGCCGGGGAGCTGTTTTTT. Its translation: CASSPGTSDAGELFF.

The rearrangement uses TRBV4-1 and TRBJ1-1; tentatively, D is TRBD1 (5 bases). CDR1 is MGHRA and CDR2 is YSYEKL in the germline V gene. The CDR3 has 16 amino acids. With 0 bases removed from V and 4 bases from J, the gap between germline ends came to 15 bases. CDR3 DNA: TGCGCCAGCAGCCAAGATCCCGGGGGGGTGGGCACTGAAGCTTTCTTT. Translated: CASSQDPGGVGTEAFF.

Concerning this clone: Germline is not matched at one junction end, which may reflect a read error. The chain couples TRBV7-7 to TRBJ2-2, with TRBD2 matching 9 bases. The germline gives CDR1 SSHAT, CDR2 FNYEAQ (reference sequence). The CDR3 is made up of 18 amino acids. CDR3 coding DNA: TGTGCTAGCAGCTTAAAACCTGGCGGGGGGGCCATCCCCGGGGAGCTGTTTTTT. This translates into CASSLKPGGGAIPGELFF.

The V call is TRBV18, the J call TRBJ1-3; D remains ambiguous. The germline gives CDR1 KGHSH, CDR2 LQKENI. Between the trimmed V and J ends, which lost 3 bases and 2 bases, there was a span of 14 bases. This CDR3 has 16 amino acids. CDR3 nucleotide sequence: TGTGCCAGCTCACCGAGCCTGGCGGGGACTGGAAACACCATATATTTT. This translates into CASSPSLAGTGNTIYF.

This chain connects TRBV10-3 to TRBJ1-4; D is undetermined. CDR3 length equals 16 residues. Trimming took 4 bases from V and 3 from J, leaving 15 bases between them. Germline V gene data show CDR1 as ENHRY and CDR2 as SYGVKD. The CDR3 DNA reads TGTGCCATCAGTGTGAGTAGGTTAGAGGCTAATGAAAAACTGTTTTTT. It specifies CAISVSRLEANEKLFF.

This rearrangement joins TRBV23-1 to TRBJ2-3; tentatively, D is TRBD1 (6 bases). TRBV23-1 is an open reading frame, and its role is uncertain. V dropped 5 bases and J dropped 0 bases, with 24 bases sitting between them. The CDR3 has 19 amino acids. CDR3 DNA: TGCGCCAGCAGTGAGAGGGGGTCCGATGATCAGAGGAGCACAGATACGCAGTATTTT. Residues: CASSERGSDDQRSTDTQYF.

The rearrangement joins TRBV18 to TRBJ2-7, with D unresolved. The CDR3 spans 13 residues. Germline V gives CDR1 KGHSH, CDR2 LQKENI. Trimming took off 5 bases at V and 0 bases at J, with 8 bases between the two ends. As DNA, the CDR3 is TGTGCCAGCTCAATCGACGGCTCCTACGAGCAGTACTTC. Protein product: CASSIDGSYEQYF.

V and J are TRBV28 and TRBJ2-1; TRBD2 might be the D (7 bases). The germline gives CDR1 MDHEN, CDR2 SYDVKM. Trimming cost V 3 bases and J 7 bases, with 22 bases left between them. This CDR3 comprises 17 residues. The CDR3: CASSFLGGGPHRNEQFF. For the CDR3, the DNA is TGTGCCAGCAGTTTTTTAGGGGGGGGCCCTCATCGGAATGAGCAGTTCTTC.